These 32 T cell receptor beta chains came from one sample sequenced in a study of human CD8 memory T cell subsets (dated by TCRdb to 2019 to 2021). A Human TCR Profiling Kit was used to prepare UMI-labeled 5' RACE TCRbeta libraries. After TCRdb reprocessed the reads, each CDR3 protein sequence was kept as one row, without DNA. The table held for this sample gives 7,000 to 9,500 distinct CDR3 sequences. The ten most abundant clones make up roughly 25% of the sample. Specimen: CD8+ T cells from PBMCs. The receptors were sampled from a human donor in good health.

This chain joins TRBV14 and TRBJ1-6. CDR3 length: 15 amino acids. Germline CDR1 and CDR2: SGHDN and FVKESK. The chain's CDR3 is CASSSLGNPNSPLHF.

This CDR3 is CASRKGPGDETQYF. This chain joins TRBV27 and TRBJ2-5; TCRdb's assignment of TRBD1 cannot be checked, as there is no DNA. The CDR3 extends over 14 amino acids. Germline V CDR1 and CDR2: MNHEY, SMNVEV (reference sequence).

The chain recombines TRBV7-9 with TRBJ2-5; TCRdb outputs TRBD1, but without DNA this stays unchecked. Germline V lookup: CDR1 SEHNR, CDR2 FQNEAQ (reference sequence). The CDR3 contains 14 residues. The CDR3 here is CASSTGQTAETQYF. Full variable domain (outside the CDR3, taken from reference TRBV7-9 and TRBJ2-5): DTGVSQNPRHKITKRGQNVTFRCDPISEHNRLYWYRQTLGQGPEFLTYFQNEAQLEKSRLLSDRFSAERPKGSFSTLEIQRTEQGDSAMYLCASSTGQTAETQYFGPGTRLLVL.

The rearrangement links TRBV7-6 to TRBJ1-5; the TCRdb D gene call, TRBD1, has no DNA to confirm it. The CDR3 extends over 15 amino acids. Germline V lookup: CDR1 SGHVS, CDR2 FNYEAQ. The chain's CDR3 is CASSFGVGVNQPQHF.

V is TRBV11-2 and J is TRBJ2-3; TCRdb returns TRBD1, unconfirmable since there is no DNA. Germline CDR1 is SGHAT and CDR2 is FQNNGV. The length of the CDR3 is 14 residues. The chain's CDR3 is CASSAPGRTDTQYF.

V is TRBV10-3 and J is TRBJ2-3; as DNA is missing, the TRBD2 call by TCRdb cannot be tested. Germline CDR1 is ENHRY and CDR2 is SYGVKD. This CDR3 region has 17 residues. CDR3: CAISEELAGVMADTQYF.

V and J are TRBV3-1 and TRBJ2-7. This CDR3 has 15 amino acids. Germline CDR1 LGHDT, CDR2 YNNKEL (reference sequence). This CDR3 reads CASSKVDRGSYEQYF.

The rearrangement joins TRBV27 to TRBJ2-4; TCRdb gives TRBD1 as the D gene, but with no DNA this cannot be confirmed. Germline CDR1 reads MNHEY; CDR2 reads SMNVEV (reference sequence). This CDR3 comprises 13 residues. This CDR3 is CASSLLGENIQYF.

The chain uses TRBV5-1 and TRBJ2-5; TCRdb returns TRBD2, unconfirmable since there is no DNA. The CDR3 sequence is 14 residues long. The germline gives CDR1 SGHRS, CDR2 YFSETQ. CDR3: CASSLISGRETQYF.

The chain employs TRBV28 and TRBJ2-3; the TRBD1 assignment by TCRdb is unverifiable without DNA. Germline CDR1 and CDR2: MDHEN and SYDVKM. The CDR3 sequence is 15 residues long. The CDR3 reads CASSLEGQGTDTQYF.

V is TRBV4-2 and J is TRBJ2-4; the D call from TCRdb, TRBD2, cannot be confirmed without DNA. The CDR3 sequence is 18 residues long. CDR1 LGHNA and CDR2 YNFKEQ come from the germline V gene. The CDR3 loop is CASSQLIGTSAVGDIQYF.

Frequency places this clonotype as medium-sized. V is TRBV7-3 and J is TRBJ2-1; TCRdb's assignment of TRBD1 cannot be checked, as there is no DNA. The CDR3 loop spans 16 amino acids. The germline V gene has CDR1 SGHTA and CDR2 FQGTGA. The CDR3 region is CASSLFGTESRNEQFF.

The V call is TRBV4-1, the J call TRBJ2-3; checking the TCRdb D call of TRBD1 is not possible without DNA. The CDR3 is made up of 14 amino acids. The germline V gene encodes CDR1 MGHRA and CDR2 YSYEKL. CDR3 loop: CASSQGADTDTQYF.

This sequence joins TRBV15 and TRBJ1-3; TCRdb reports TRBD1, a call that lacks DNA to check it against. This CDR3 contains 17 residues. The V gene's germline CDR1 is LNHNV and CDR2 YYDKDF (reference sequence). CDR3: CATSRDRAGAGGNTIYF.

This chain joins TRBV6-5 and TRBJ2-1. The CDR3 spans 15 residues. Germline V gene sequence: CDR1 MNHEY, CDR2 SVGAGI. This chain's CDR3 is CASRTDGSSYNEQFF.

V gene TRBV7-3 combines with J gene TRBJ2-2; checking the TCRdb D call of TRBD2 is not possible without DNA. CDR1 SGHTA and CDR2 FQGTGA come from the germline V gene. This CDR3 contains 15 residues. The CDR3 sequence: CASRPGEGHTGELFF.

V usage is TRBV9 and J usage is TRBJ2-5; TCRdb gives TRBD2 as the D gene, but with no DNA this cannot be confirmed. The CDR3 spans 14 residues. The germline gives CDR1 SGDLS, CDR2 YYNGEE. This CDR3 is CASSVAGGQETQYF.

V and J are TRBV28 and TRBJ2-5; TCRdb reports TRBD1, a call that lacks DNA to check it against. Germline lookup yields CDR1 MDHEN and CDR2 SYDVKM. CDR3 length: 14 residues. CDR3 residues: CASSVGGDGKTQYF.

This clonotype is called medium-sized (0.01 to 0.1%) based on its frequency. V is TRBV4-1 and J is TRBJ2-6. CDR1 is MGHRA and CDR2 is YSYEKL in the germline V gene. This CDR3 region has 17 residues. The CDR3 here is CASSHGNMGSGANVLTF.

The gene calls are TRBV7-9 and TRBJ2-7. This CDR3 region has 15 residues. CDR1 is SEHNR, CDR2 FQNEAQ, per germline (reference sequence). CDR3 sequence reads: CASSLSLPSSYEQYF.

Considering frequency, this clonotype is medium-sized. The V call is TRBV24-1, the J call TRBJ2-5; TCRdb's assignment of TRBD2 cannot be checked, as there is no DNA. This CDR3 has 19 amino acids. Germline V gives CDR1 KGHDR, CDR2 SFDVKD. The CDR3 protein is CATSGRTSGAGRYQETQYF.

The V gene is TRBV28, the J gene TRBJ2-4; there is no DNA to check the TCRdb D call of TRBD2. This CDR3 contains 16 residues. The germline V gene has CDR1 MDHEN and CDR2 SYDVKM. The chain's CDR3 is CASSPLAGVSKNIQYF.

The V and J genes are TRBV3-1 and TRBJ2-2. CDR1 and CDR2 (germline): LGHDT, YNNKEL (reference sequence). The CDR3 extends over 15 amino acids. The CDR3 reads CASSQGHTYTGELFF.

This chain connects TRBV7-9 to TRBJ1-1. The CDR3 is 11 residues long. Looked up from germline, CDR1 is SEHNR and CDR2 is FQNEAQ (reference sequence). The chain's CDR3 is CASEDLTEAFF. Supplemented by reference TRBV7-9 and TRBJ1-1, the full variable domain reads DTGVSQNPRHKITKRGQNVTFRCDPISEHNRLYWYRQTLGQGPEFLTYFQNEAQLEKSRLLSDRFSAERPKGSFSTLEIQRTEQGDSAMYLCASEDLTEAFFGQGTRLTVV.

The chain links TRBV5-8 to TRBJ1-1. Looked up from germline, CDR1 is SGHTS and CDR2 is YDEGEE. This CDR3 is built from 11 residues. The CDR3 here is CASSFRVEAFF.

Frequency places this clonotype as medium-sized (0.01 to 0.1%). The gene calls are TRBV28 and TRBJ2-2; absent DNA, TCRdb's TRBD1 call cannot be checked. The length of the CDR3 is 15 residues. In germline, CDR1 is MDHEN, CDR2 SYDVKM. The CDR3 loop is CASRPETGNTGELFF.

The chain is built from TRBV5-4 and TRBJ2-7. Germline values: CDR1 SGHNT, CDR2 YYREEE (reference sequence). The CDR3 spans 13 residues. CDR3 amino acids: CASSAATNYEQYF.

The rearrangement links TRBV5-5 to TRBJ2-3. Germline V lookup: CDR1 SGHKS, CDR2 YYEKEE (reference sequence). This CDR3 comprises 13 residues. CDR3 amino acids: CASSLSFSDTQYF. The variable domain in full, completed from reference TRBV5-5 and TRBJ2-3, reads DAGVTQSPTHLIKTRGQQVTLRCSPISGHKSVSWYQQVLGQGPQFIFQYYEKEERGRGNFPDRFSARQFPNYSSELNVNALLLGDSALYLCASSLSFSDTQYFGPGTRLTVL.

This rearrangement joins TRBV20-1 to TRBJ1-1. The CDR3 length is 17 residues. CDR1 is DFQATT and CDR2 is SNEGSKA in the germline V gene (reference sequence). The chain's CDR3 is CSARTRWEGWMNTEAFF.

The chain's CDR3 is CASSLPMATDTQYF. The chain couples TRBV7-2 to TRBJ2-3. CDR3 length: 14 amino acids. Per germline, CDR1 SGHTA and CDR2 FQGNSA.

The chain uses TRBV19 and TRBJ1-6; the D gene TCRdb calls, TRBD1, cannot be checked with no DNA. CDR3 length equals 13 residues. Germline CDR1 reads LNHDA; CDR2 reads SQIVND (reference sequence). The CDR3 sequence is CASSMGLGSPLHF. The full variable domain, its missing parts supplied by reference TRBV19 and TRBJ1-6, is DGGITQSPKYLFRKEGQNVTLSCEQNLNHDAMYWYRQDPGQGLRLIYYSQIVNDFQKGDIAEGYSVSREKKESFPLTVTSAQKNPTAFYLCASSMGLGSPLHFGNGTRLTVT.

The chain employs TRBV4-1 and TRBJ2-7; TCRdb calls TRBD2, which cannot be checked without DNA. The germline CDR1 and CDR2 sequences are MGHRA and YSYEKL. The CDR3 sequence is 14 residues long. This CDR3 reads CASSQAGGSYEQYF.